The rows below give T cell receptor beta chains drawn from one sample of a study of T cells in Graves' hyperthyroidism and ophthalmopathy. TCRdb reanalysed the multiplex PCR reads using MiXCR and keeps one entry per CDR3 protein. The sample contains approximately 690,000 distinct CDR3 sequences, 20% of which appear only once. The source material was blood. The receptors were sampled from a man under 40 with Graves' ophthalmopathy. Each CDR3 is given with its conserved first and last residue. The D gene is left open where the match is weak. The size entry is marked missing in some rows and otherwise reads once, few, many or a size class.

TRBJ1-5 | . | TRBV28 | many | CASSTPGHNQPQHF | TGTGCCAGCAGTACACCGGGACATAATCAGCCCCAGCATTTT
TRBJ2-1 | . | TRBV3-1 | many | CASSQVIGAEGEQFF | TGTGCCAGCAGCCAGGTGATCGGGGCAGAGGGCGAGCAGTTCTTC
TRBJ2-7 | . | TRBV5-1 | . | CASSPGTDNGQYF | TGCGCCAGCAGCCCGGGGACCGATAACGGGCAGTACTTC
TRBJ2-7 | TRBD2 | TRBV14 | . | CASSQDAGGVDEQYF | TGTGCCAGCAGCCAAGACGCGGGAGGTGTCGACGAGCAGTACTTC
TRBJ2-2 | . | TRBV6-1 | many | CASRPRNTGELFF | TGTGCCAGCAGACCCCGGAACACCGGGGAGCTGTTTTTT
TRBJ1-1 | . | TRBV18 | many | CASSTGNTEAFF | TGTGCCAGCTCGACAGGGAACACTGAAGCTTTCTTT
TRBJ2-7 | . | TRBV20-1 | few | CSARGDLGEQYF | TGCAGTGCTAGGGGGGATTTGGGCGAGCAGTACTTC
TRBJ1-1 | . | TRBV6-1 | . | CASFYREPGTEAFF | TGTGCCAGCTTCTACAGGGAACCGGGCACTGAAGCTTTCTTT
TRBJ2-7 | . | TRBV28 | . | CASSFTGRGGEQYF | TGTGCCAGCAGTTTCACCGGGAGAGGGGGAGAGCAGTACTTC
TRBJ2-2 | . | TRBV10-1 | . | CASSESADGAGELFF | TGCGCCAGCAGTGAGTCGGCGGACGGTGCCGGGGAGCTGTTTTTT
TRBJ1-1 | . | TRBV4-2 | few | CASSQTDSEAFF | TGTGCCAGCAGCCAAACGGACAGTGAAGCTTTCTTT
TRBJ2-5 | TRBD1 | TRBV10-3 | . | CAINGGQEETQYF | TGTGCCATCAATGGGGGACAGGAAGAGACCCAGTACTTC
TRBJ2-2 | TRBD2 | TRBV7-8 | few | CASSPGLAGAATGELFF | TGTGCCAGCAGCCCTGGACTAGCGGGAGCGGCCACCGGGGAGCTGTTTTTT
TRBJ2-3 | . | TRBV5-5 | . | CASSGGPLTDTQYF | TGTGCCAGCAGCGGGGGGCCTCTCACAGATACGCAGTATTTT
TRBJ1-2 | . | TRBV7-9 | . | CASSKVGANYGYTF | TGTGCCAGCAGCAAGGTGGGAGCTAACTATGGCTACACCTTC
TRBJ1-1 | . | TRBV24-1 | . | CATSDGLLNTEAFF | TGTGCCACCAGTGACGGGCTCTTGAACACTGAAGCTTTCTTT
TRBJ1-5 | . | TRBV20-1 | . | CSASPREGTWSPQHF | TGCAGTGCTAGTCCCCGGGAAGGTACGTGGTCGCCCCAGCATTTT
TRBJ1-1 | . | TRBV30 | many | CAWSPTITPRGRDTEAFF | TGTGCCTGGAGTCCTACCATAACCCCCCGGGGGAGAGACACTGAAGCTTTCTTT
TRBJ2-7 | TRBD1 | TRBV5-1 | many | CASSTGTDEQYF | TGCGCCAGCAGCACCGGGACAGACGAGCAGTACTTC
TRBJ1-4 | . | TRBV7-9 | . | CASSLDNEKLFF | TGTGCCAGCAGCTTGGATAATGAAAAACTGTTTTTT
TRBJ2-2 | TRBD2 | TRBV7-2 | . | CASSLVAGRPTGELFF | TGTGCCAGCAGCTTAGTAGCGGGCAGACCCACCGGGGAGCTGTTTTTT
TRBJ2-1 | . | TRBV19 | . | CASSMGRRDNNEQFF | TGTGCCAGTAGTATGGGTCGCCGCGACAACAATGAGCAGTTCTTC
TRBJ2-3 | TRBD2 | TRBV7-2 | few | CASSLALARSKQYF | TGTGCCAGCAGCTTAGCACTAGCGAGAAGTAAGCAGTATTTT
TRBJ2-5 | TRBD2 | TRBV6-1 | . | CASRELAGGPRETQYF | TGTGCCAGCAGGGAACTAGCGGGAGGGCCTCGGGAGACCCAGTACTTC
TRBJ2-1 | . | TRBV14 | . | CASSQEGLYNEQFF | TGTGCCAGCAGCCAAGAGGGGCTCTACAATGAGCAGTTCTTC
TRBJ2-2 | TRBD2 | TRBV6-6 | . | CASSYSTPGLAGGPPELFF | TGTGCCAGCAGTTACTCGACACCGGGACTAGCGGGAGGGCCCCCCGAGCTGTTTTTT
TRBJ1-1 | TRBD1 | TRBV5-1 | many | CASSSRGIGTEAFF | TGCGCCAGCAGCTCCAGGGGGATTGGCACTGAAGCTTTCTTT
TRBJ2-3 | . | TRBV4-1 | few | CASSQVIAGSVDTQYF | TGCGCCAGCAGCCAAGTAATCGCCGGGAGCGTGGATACGCAGTATTTT
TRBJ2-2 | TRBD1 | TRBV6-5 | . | CASSYPAGGTGELFF | TGTGCCAGCAGTTACCCCGCAGGGGGAACCGGGGAGCTGTTTTTT
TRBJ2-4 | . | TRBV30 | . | CAWSAEQAGDIQYF | TGTGCCTGGAGTGCCGAACAGGCTGGAGACATTCAGTACTTC
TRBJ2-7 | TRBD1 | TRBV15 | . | CATAGTDSYEQYF | TGTGCCACTGCCGGGACAGATTCCTACGAGCAGTACTTC
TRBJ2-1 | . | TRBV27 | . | CASSKGSSYNEQFF | TGTGCCAGCAGCAAGGGGAGCTCCTACAATGAGCAGTTCTTC
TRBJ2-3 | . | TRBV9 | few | CASSPHWRDTDTQYF | TGTGCCAGCAGCCCCCACTGGCGGGACACAGATACGCAGTATTTT
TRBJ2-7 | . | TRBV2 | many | CARPGEGPLGYEQYF | TGTGCCAGGCCGGGAGAGGGGCCGCTGGGCTACGAGCAGTACTTC
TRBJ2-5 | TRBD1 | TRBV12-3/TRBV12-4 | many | CASSFRTGAAETQYF | TGTGCCAGCAGTTTCCGGACAGGGGCGGCGGAGACCCAGTACTTC
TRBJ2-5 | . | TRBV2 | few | CASSEQGWGETQYF | TGTGCCAGCAGTGAACAGGGGTGGGGAGAGACCCAGTACTTC
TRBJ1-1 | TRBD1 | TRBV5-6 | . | CASSIFTGGGWNTEAFF | TGTGCCAGCAGCATATTTACAGGGGGAGGGTGGAACACTGAAGCTTTCTTT
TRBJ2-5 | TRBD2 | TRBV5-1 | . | CASSGLAGPKQETQYF | TGCGCCAGCAGCGGACTAGCGGGGCCTAAACAAGAGACCCAGTACTTC
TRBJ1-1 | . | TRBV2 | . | CASKGRNTEAFF | TGTGCCAGCAAGGGAAGGAACACTGAAGCTTTCTTT
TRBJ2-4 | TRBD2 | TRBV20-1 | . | CSATSYSGTHKNIQYF | TGCAGTGCAACCTCCTATAGCGGGACACACAAAAACATTCAGTACTTC
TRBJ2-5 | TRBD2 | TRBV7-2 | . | CASSSIWDYLGDSETQYF | TGTGCCAGCAGCTCCATTTGGGACTATCTGGGAGATAGTGAGACCCAGTACTTC